A selection of T cell receptor beta chains follows, all from one sample in a study of human versus mouse CDR3 diversity and MHC coevolution. Clones were read by immunoSEQ multiplex PCR, and TCRdb kept only the in-frame ones, dropping some. The data hold 60,000 to 95,000 clones, with around 90% observed a single time. What was sequenced was naive CD4+ T cells from blood. These receptors all come from a person between 25 and 69 years old in good health. The CDR3 runs from the conserved cysteine through the conserved F or W.

v_call,j_call,cdr3_aa
TRBV19,TRBJ2-3,CATAGGLASTDTQYF
TRBV30,TRBJ2-7,CAWSTSGLFYEQYF
TRBV6-1,TRBJ2-2,CASSEPSGTNTGELFF
TRBV6-1,TRBJ2-1,CASSELNTGNQFF
TRBV7-9,TRBJ1-1,CASSPPSNTEAFF
TRBV28,TRBJ1-5,CASSGTANQPQHF
TRBV6-1,TRBJ1-1,CASSVSDRGVGAFF
TRBV6-1,TRBJ1-5,CASSPLGPPSPQHF
TRBV7-2,TRBJ2-7,CASRQLPAGEREQYF
TRBV7-9,TRBJ2-7,CASSLHSGQTIYEQYF